The present entry profiles one TCR beta chain with its context. Its antigen remains unknown. These data come from a study of T-cell memory formation after mild COVID-19. Study information: Across donors, TCR clusters were largely donor specific. Study-level points and caveats: Later expanders leaned CD4+, whereas clones that contracted between day 15 and 85 were balanced CD4/CD8.

After 5'RACE with constant-segment primers, TCR alpha and TCR beta cDNA libraries carrying sample barcodes and UMIs were obtained. A single record per CDR3 protein comes from TCRdb applying MiXCR to the 5' RACE reads. This repertoire shows around 390,000 distinct CDR3 sequences, roughly 15% found once; its top ten account for 20% to 25%. The source material was PBMCs or a T cell subset sorted from them (not recorded which). The receptor's source is a man between 18 and 29 years old who had mild COVID-19 (a few samples of this study predate the infection). Cell type and time point are not known.

This CDR3 is CSGGLGTNEKLFF. The CDR3 DNA reads as TGCAGCGGGGGACTCGGAACTAATGAAAAACTGTTTTTT. V and J are TRBV29-1 and TRBJ1-4; D might be TRBD1 (5 bases). Germline-derived CDR1 and CDR2 are SQVTM and ANQGSEA. This CDR3 has 13 residues. With 7 bases removed from V and 1 base from J, the gap between germline ends came to 10 bases.